The 28 T cell receptor beta chains presented below share a single source sample, sequenced in a study of T cells in Graves' hyperthyroidism and ophthalmopathy. Researchers took RNA transcripts and amplified the TCR beta CDR3 regions from them. Carried out on the TCR CDR3, a first-round RT-PCR used the HTBI primer set. TCRdb re-called the multiplex PCR reads through MiXCR, storing one row per CDR3 protein. The sample has about 400,000 distinct CDR3 sequences; roughly 14% are singletons. The sample was blood. Receptors originate from a woman aged 18-30 years with Graves' hyperthyroidism that later progressed to Graves' ophthalmopathy.

This clonotype was seen at least ten times. The CDR3 DNA reads as TGCGCCAGCAGCACCGGGACTAGCGGTTTCCAAGAGACCCAGTACTTC. Protein: CASSTGTSGFQETQYF. The rearrangement links TRBV5-1 to TRBJ2-5; TRBD2 agrees at 11 bases. Trimming took 4 bases from V and 1 from J; bases not matched to a gene: 6. The CDR3 is 16 residues long. Germline-derived CDR1 and CDR2 are SGHRS and YFSETQ.

The chain couples TRBV7-3 to TRBJ2-7, with TRBD2 matching over 8 bases. This CDR3 has 13 amino acids. CDR1 is SGHTA, CDR2 FQGTGA, per germline. V shed 4 bases and J 9 bases; nucleotides not matched to a gene: 8. This CDR3 is CASSSALAGPQYF. CDR3 in DNA: TGTGCCAGCAGCTCTGCGCTAGCGGGTCCGCAGTACTTC.

Only a few counts were recorded for this clonotype. J is TRBJ2-1 and V is TRBV15, with 8 bases lining up with TRBD2. The junction had 8 bases not matched to a gene; V was cut back by 4 bases and J by 0 bases. Per the germline V gene, CDR1 is LNHNV and CDR2 is YYDKDF (reference sequence). This CDR3 region has 17 residues. The DNA of the CDR3 is TGTGCCACCAGCAACAAACTAGCGGCCAGCTCCTACAATGAGCAGTTCTTC. Translation: CATSNKLAASSYNEQFF.

The chain joins TRBV27 to TRBJ1-5, with TRBD1 matching 7 bases. The CDR3 length is 15 residues. Trimming at V came to 2 bases and at J to 5 bases, leaving 6 bases not matched to a gene. Germline V lookup: CDR1 MNHEY, CDR2 SMNVEV (reference sequence). The CDR3 sequence: CASSLIQGVHQPQHF. The CDR3, as DNA: TGTGCCAGCAGTTTAATTCAGGGGGTCCATCAGCCCCAGCATTTT.

This clonotype was seen at least ten times. DNA of the CDR3: TGTGCCAGCAGTCCCGGACTAGCGGGAGGCCACAATGAGCAGTTCTTC. Residues: CASSPGLAGGHNEQFF. The chain carries TRBV12-3 or TRBV12-4 and TRBJ2-1; the match to TRBD2 covers 14 bases. CDR3 size: 16 residues. V shed 5 bases and J 5 bases; nucleotides not matched to a gene: 5.

This clonotype was detected ten times or more. The gene calls are TRBV20-1 and TRBJ2-5, with D unresolved. The germline V and J ends were trimmed by 4 bases and 0 bases, with 3 bases remaining between them. The CDR3 length is 11 residues. CDR1 is DFQATT and CDR2 is SNEGSKA in the germline V gene (reference sequence). The CDR3 DNA reads TGCAGTGCTATGTACCAAGAGACCCAGTACTTC. Its translation: CSAMYQETQYF.

This chain uses TRBV6-2 or TRBV6-3 with TRBJ2-3; TRBD2 matches 9 bases. Trimming at V came to 5 bases and at J to 0 bases, leaving 6 bases not matched to a gene. The length of the CDR3 is 16 residues. Per germline, CDR1 MNHEY and CDR2 SVGEGT. This CDR3 reads CASSPTSGPSTDTQYF. The CDR3 DNA reads TGTGCCAGCAGTCCTACTAGCGGGCCGAGCACAGATACGCAGTATTTT.

There are many counts of this clonotype. The CDR3 coding sequence is TGCAGTGCCCCACGGAACAGGGGGCAAGCTTTCTTT. Residues: CSAPRNRGQAFF. The chain uses TRBV20-1 and TRBJ1-1; 9 bases fit TRBD1. The ends lost 6 bases at V and 9 bases at J; junction bases unmatched: 8. Germline CDR1 DFQATT, CDR2 SNEGSKA (reference sequence). The CDR3 is 12 residues long.

This clonotype occurred a few times. The rearrangement links TRBV12-3 or TRBV12-4 to TRBJ2-1; D possibly corresponds to TRBD2 (5 bases). The length of the CDR3 is 18 residues. V shed 3 bases and J shed 0 bases, with 18 bases lying between them. CDR3 protein: CASSLGVMALFSYNEQFF. The CDR3 nucleotides are TGTGCCAGCAGTTTGGGAGTGATGGCCCTTTTCTCCTACAATGAGCAGTTCTTC.

This clonotype has ten or more counts. The J gene is TRBJ2-2, the V gene TRBV12-5, with D unclear. The germline V gene has CDR1 LGHNT and CDR2 FRNRAP. The V end lost 5 bases, the J end lost 4 bases, and 8 bases lay between the germline ends. This CDR3 region has 13 residues. The CDR3: CASGLEITGELFF. CDR3 DNA sequence: TGTGCTAGTGGTCTTGAAATCACCGGGGAGCTGTTTTTT.

The genes are TRBV4-1 and TRBJ2-3; 9 nucleotides agree with TRBD2. Trimming took 1 base from V and 4 from J; bases not matched to a gene: 6. Germline CDR1 reads MGHRA; CDR2 reads YSYEKL. The CDR3 sequence is 16 residues long. In DNA, the CDR3 is TGCGCCAGCAGCCAAGTCGTAGCGGGAGTCGCAGATACGCAGTATTTT. This translates into CASSQVVAGVADTQYF.

In its sample, this clonotype was seen many times. The chain links TRBV7-2 to TRBJ2-7; 12 bases map to TRBD2. The germline V gene has CDR1 SGHTA and CDR2 FQGNSA. V was clipped by 1 base and J by 7 bases; unmatched bases: 5. CDR3 length: 15 amino acids. The CDR3 spells CASSLGWTSGNEQYF. As DNA, the CDR3 is TGTGCCAGCAGCTTAGGGTGGACTAGCGGGAATGAGCAGTACTTC. The whole variable domain, remainder taken from reference TRBV7-2 and TRBJ2-7, is GAGVSQSPSNKVTEKGKDVELRCDPISGHTALYWYRQSLGQGLEFLIYFQGNSAPDKSGLPSDRFSAERTGGSVSTLTIQRTQQEDSAVYLCASSLGWTSGNEQYFGPGTRLTVT.

This clonotype showed up just once. At one of its ends the junction is not consistent with the germline gene, which may arise from a read error. This chain connects TRBV14 to TRBJ2-7, with D unclear. CDR3 size: 14 residues. Germline CDR1 SGHDN, CDR2 FVKESK. The CDR3 bases are TGTGCCAGCAGCCAAGAGGGATCCTCCTCCGAGCAGTACTTC. This translates into CASSQEGSSSEQYF.

This clonotype was counted many times. The chain couples TRBV20-1 to TRBJ2-7; D is ambiguous. The CDR3 totals 10 residues. V was shortened by 8 bases and J by 3 bases, with 8 bases between the two germline ends. The germline V gene encodes CDR1 DFQATT and CDR2 SNEGSKA (reference sequence). CDR3 residues: CSTIRYEQYF. In nucleotides, the CDR3 is TGCAGTACGATTCGCTACGAGCAGTACTTC.

This rearrangement joins TRBV7-9 to TRBJ2-7, with D unclear. The germline V and J ends were trimmed by 5 bases and 5 bases, with 19 bases remaining between them. Germline-derived CDR1 and CDR2 are SEHNR and FQNEAQ (reference sequence). There are 15 residues in the CDR3. CDR3 sequence reads: CASSAPSLGHNEQYF. Here the CDR3 DNA reads TGTGCCAGCAGCGCACCCTCTCTAGGCCACAACGAGCAGTACTTC.

A note on this clonotype: A much larger clone differs by one base, so this may be a read error. V usage is TRBV27 and J usage is TRBJ1-2, with TRBD1 as a possible D gene (6 bases). Per germline, CDR1 MNHEY and CDR2 SMNVEV (reference sequence). CDR3 length equals 13 residues. The CDR3 region has the DNA TGTGCCATCAGTGAAGGACAGCTCGATGGCCACACCTTC. This translates into CAISEGQLDGHTF.

The table lists this clonotype with many counts. The chain links TRBV2 to TRBJ2-7, with 8 bases fitting TRBD1. Germline V gene data show CDR1 as SNHLY and CDR2 as FYNNEI. J was trimmed by 3 bases and V by 7 bases; bases with no gene match: 5. There are 13 residues in the CDR3. This CDR3 is CASIRTGLYEQYF. The CDR3 bases are TGTGCCAGCATCAGGACAGGGCTCTACGAGCAGTACTTC.

The genes are TRBV4-1 and TRBJ2-1; 7 bases map to TRBD1. The CDR3 totals 14 residues. The germline CDR1 and CDR2 sequences are MGHRA and YSYEKL. V trimming: 2 bases; J trimming: 7 bases; junction bases outside the gene matches: 5. CDR3 nucleotides: TGCGCCAGCAGCCAACCCGGGACAGCAAATGAGCAGTTCTTC. This encodes CASSQPGTANEQFF.

The sample holds many counts of this clonotype. The rearrangement uses TRBV20-1 and TRBJ2-2; 9 nucleotides agree with TRBD1. This CDR3 region has 17 residues. The V and J ends lost 3 bases and 3 bases, in that order; junction bases with no gene match: 11. CDR1 and CDR2 (germline): DFQATT, SNEGSKA (reference sequence). CDR3 residues: CSARGPWDRADTGELFF. The CDR3 DNA follows: TGCAGTGCTAGGGGGCCCTGGGACAGGGCTGACACCGGGGAGCTGTTTTTT.

This clonotype was seen many times. The CDR3 bases are TGTGCCAGCGCTGCTAGCGGGAGTCGTGGCACCGGGGAGCTGTTTTTT. It specifies CASAASGSRGTGELFF. The chain recombines TRBV12-3 or TRBV12-4 with TRBJ2-2; 10 bases fit TRBD2. The CDR3 runs 16 residues. V trimming: 8 bases; J trimming: 4 bases; junction bases outside the gene matches: 10.

This clonotype was seen repeatedly, ten times or more. The chain joins TRBV11-2 to TRBJ2-7, with D possibly matching TRBD2 (5 bases). V was cut by 1 base and J by 4 bases, with 8 bases left in between. This CDR3 is built from 13 residues. Germline values: CDR1 SGHAT, CDR2 FQNNGV. CDR3 sequence (DNA): TGTGCCAGCAGCTTAGCGGGAATTTACGAGCAGTACTTC. Residues: CASSLAGIYEQYF.

This clonotype was seen repeatedly, ten times or more. The chain recombines TRBV20-1 with TRBJ1-5; no clear D gene. Germline assignment: CDR1 DFQATT and CDR2 SNEGSKA (reference sequence). The CDR3 totals 14 residues. The germline V and J ends were trimmed by 6 bases and 3 bases, with 15 bases remaining between them. The DNA for the CDR3 is TGCAGTGCAAGAAACCCGGGCTCCAATCAGCCCCAGCATTTT. Translating gives CSARNPGSNQPQHF.

The chain employs TRBV7-2 and TRBJ2-7; D may match TRBD1 or TRBD2 (5 bases each). The V gene lost 8 bases and the J gene lost 5 bases, with 19 bases spanning the gap. The CDR3 runs 14 residues. The V gene's germline CDR1 is SGHTA and CDR2 FQGNSA. The CDR3 bases are TGTGCCAGCGCCGGGTCGGGGACGAGCAACGAGCAGTACTTC. Encoded protein: CASAGSGTSNEQYF. The entire variable domain, with the rest obtained from reference TRBV7-2 and TRBJ2-7, is as follows: GAGVSQSPSNKVTEKGKDVELRCDPISGHTALYWYRQSLGQGLEFLIYFQGNSAPDKSGLPSDRFSAERTGGSVSTLTIQRTQQEDSAVYLCASAGSGTSNEQYFGPGTRLTVT.

This clonotype came up many times. The chain recombines TRBV2 with TRBJ2-2; 7 nucleotides agree with TRBD1. This CDR3 comprises 15 residues. V lost 6 bases to trimming and J lost 0 bases; unmatched junction nucleotides: 4. Looked up from germline, CDR1 is SNHLY and CDR2 is FYNNEI. For the CDR3, the DNA is TGTGCCAGCAGATGGGGACAGACGAACACCGGGGAGCTGTTTTTT. Translated, it gives CASRWGQTNTGELFF.

This rearrangement joins TRBV6-1 to TRBJ2-1; TRBD2 agrees at 9 bases. The germline CDR1 and CDR2 sequences are MNHNS and SASEGT. V dropped 6 bases and J dropped 5; count of bases not matched to a gene: 8. The CDR3 runs to 15 residues. The CDR3 DNA is TGTGCCAGCAGCGAACCCGGGACTAGCCACAATGAGCAGTTCTTC. As protein: CASSEPGTSHNEQFF.

This clonotype was picked up a small number of times. The chain couples TRBV5-1 to TRBJ2-2; the match to TRBD2 covers 9 bases. V was pared by 0 bases and J by 0 bases, with 3 bases of the junction left unmatched. This CDR3 contains 17 residues. In germline, CDR1 is SGHRS, CDR2 YFSETQ. CDR3 nucleotide sequence: TGCGCCAGCAGCTTGGGACTAGCGGAGTCGAACACCGGGGAGCTGTTTTTT. The encoded protein is CASSLGLAESNTGELFF. Full variable domain (missing parts from reference TRBV5-1 and TRBJ2-2): KAGVTQTPRYLIKTRGQQVTLSCSPISGHRSVSWYQQTPGQGLQFLFEYFSETQRNKGNFPGRFSGRQFSNSRSEMNVSTLELGDSALYLCASSLGLAESNTGELFFGEGSRLTVL.

The chain links TRBV5-6 to TRBJ2-7; a weak D match, TRBD2 (5 bases). The CDR3 loop spans 17 amino acids. Trimming left V 3 bases short and J 0 bases short, with 19 bases between. The V gene's germline CDR1 is SGHDT and CDR2 YYEEEE. The CDR3 DNA sequence: TGTGCCAGCAGCTCGACTCCCGTGTCACTAGTCTCCTACGAGCAGTACTTC. This sequence encodes CASSSTPVSLVSYEQYF.

This clonotype was recorded at least ten times. This chain uses TRBV7-2 with TRBJ2-1; 9 bases fit TRBD1. The CDR3 loop spans 18 amino acids. CDR1 is SGHTA and CDR2 is FQGNSA in the germline V gene. Trimming at V came to 2 bases and at J to 1 base, leaving 9 bases not matched to a gene. The CDR3 reads CASSLPRTGTGSYNEQFF. DNA for the CDR3: TGTGCCAGCAGCTTACCGCGAACCGGGACAGGGTCCTACAATGAGCAGTTCTTC.